The next 10 T cell receptor beta chains were all read from a single sample in a study of T cells after yellow fever vaccination (dated by TCRdb to between 2018 and 2020). Library prep was done by 5' RACE. For sequencing, an Illumina HiSeq 2500 was employed. TCRdb applied fastp at Q25 and MiXCR to the public reads, then kept only in-frame beta chains. Duplicate CDR3 protein sequences are folded into a single record with the most common DNA and genes. This sample has a few hundred thousand distinct CDR3 sequences in its table, and around 17% of those were observed once. Together, the top ten hold roughly a sixth of the sample. This specimen's treatment or condition label, per the study, means: live attenuated yellow fever vaccine strain. Here the sequenced sample was PBMCs, taken 5 to 6 days after the first yellow fever vaccination. The receptor set was obtained from a man aged 18-30 years who received the YFV17D yellow fever vaccine.

V is TRBV5-1 and J is TRBJ1-6; 10 nucleotides line up with TRBD1. There are 20 residues in the CDR3. CDR1 is SGHRS, CDR2 YFSETQ, per germline. After removal of 3 bases from V and 6 bases from J, the junction contained 18 bases not matched to a gene. The CDR3 coding sequence is TGCGCCAGCAGCTACGAACCGGGACAGGGGCCGCGTTCGTCTAATTCACCCCTCCACTTT. This translates into CASSYEPGQGPRSSNSPLHF.

The chain combines TRBV29-1 with TRBJ1-2; 9 bases line up with TRBD1. The CDR3 is 12 residues long. Germline trimming cut 4 bases from V and 8 bases from J; bases unmatched to any gene: 5. From germline, CDR1 is SQVTM and CDR2 ANQGSEA. The CDR3 sequence: CSVVGQGGGYTF. The CDR3 DNA follows: TGCAGCGTTGTGGGACAGGGAGGAGGCTACACCTTC.

The V gene is TRBV2, the J gene TRBJ2-5; the D is unclear. Trimming took 8 bases from V and 3 from J, leaving 13 bases between them. Per the germline V gene, CDR1 is SNHLY and CDR2 is FYNNEI. The CDR3 loop spans 13 amino acids. Here the CDR3 reads CASSSGPKETQYF. For the CDR3, the DNA is TGTGCCAGCTCCTCCGGACCGAAAGAGACCCAGTACTTC.

This clonotype was observed a handful of times. This sequence joins TRBV15 and TRBJ2-7; a possible D gene is TRBD1 (6 bases). The CDR3 consists of 14 residues. V was clipped by 0 bases and J by 4 bases, with 10 bases between them. CDR1 is LNHNV, CDR2 YYDKDF, per germline (reference sequence). The CDR3 loop reads CATSRDPGAYEQYV. The DNA for the CDR3 is TGTGCCACCAGCAGAGATCCAGGGGCGTACGAGCAGTACGTC.

This clonotype showed up just a few times. The J gene is TRBJ2-7, the V gene TRBV20-1, with 8 nucleotides matching TRBD1. CDR1 is DFQATT and CDR2 is SNEGSKA in the germline V gene (reference sequence). V shed 0 bases and J 2 bases; nucleotides not matched to a gene: 6. The CDR3 extends over 15 amino acids. CDR3 sequence reads: CSARDPGQGAYEQYV. CDR3 DNA: TGCAGTGCTAGAGACCCCGGACAGGGAGCCTACGAGCAGTACGTC.

This clonotype was counted between two and nine times. The chain couples TRBV24-1 to TRBJ2-5, with a weak D call TRBD1 (5 bases). Trimming removed 4 bases at V and 0 bases at J, with 5 bases between. This CDR3 has 13 residues. Germline CDR1 and CDR2: KGHDR and SFDVKD. CDR3 amino acids: CATSEGHQETQYF. The CDR3 DNA is TGTGCCACCAGTGAGGGGCACCAAGAGACCCAGTACTTC.

Points on this clonotype: This may be a read error: a much more frequent sequence differs by one nucleotide. The chain recombines TRBV5-1 with TRBJ1-1, with 8 bases aligning to TRBD1. The CDR3 is 13 residues long. Germline lookup yields CDR1 SGHRS and CDR2 YFSETQ. The chain's CDR3 is CASSQGATTETFF. As DNA, the CDR3 is TGCGCCAGCAGTCAGGGGGCGACGACTGAAACTTTCTTT.

This chain links TRBV7-9 with TRBJ2-5; D call uncertain. There are 12 residues in the CDR3. V lost 4 bases, J lost 2 bases, and 5 bases lay in between. Germline assignment: CDR1 SEHNR and CDR2 FQNEAQ (reference sequence). The chain's CDR3 is CASSYEQETQYF. The CDR3 DNA reads TGTGCCAGCAGCTATGAACAAGAGACCCAGTACTTC. The full variable domain, completed using reference TRBV7-9 and TRBJ2-5, is DTGVSQNPRHKITKRGQNVTFRCDPISEHNRLYWYRQTLGQGPEFLTYFQNEAQLEKSRLLSDRFSAERPKGSFSTLEIQRTEQGDSAMYLCASSYEQETQYFGPGTRLLVL.

The chain has TRBV5-1 and TRBJ1-2; D might be TRBD1 (6 bases). This CDR3 has 13 amino acids. V lost 5 bases to trimming and J lost 6 bases, with 14 bases between them. Germline CDR1 is SGHRS and CDR2 is YFSETQ. The CDR3 DNA reads TGCGCCAGCAGAGGGGGGCAGGGCGATGGCTACACCTTC. It codes for CASRGGQGDGYTF.

This clonotype was counted a few times. V is TRBV7-9 and J is TRBJ2-1; TRBD1 aligns across 7 bases. J gave up 0 bases and V 5 bases, and 7 bases lay outside the gene matches. Germline lookup yields CDR1 SEHNR and CDR2 FQNEAQ (reference sequence). The CDR3 is 16 residues long. The CDR3 spells CASSKRQGSSYNEQFF. CDR3 in DNA: TGTGCCAGCAGCAAACGACAGGGAAGCTCCTACAATGAGCAGTTCTTC.